This T cell receptor beta chain came from a study of blood T cell repertoires in COVID-19. Study-level background: The origin of the acute and convalescent COVID-19 samples was the United States, Italy and Spain. In each case, the material was cDNA or gDNA derived from T cells, B-cell-depleted T cells, or PBMCs.

Germline V CDR1 and CDR2: SGHDT, YYEEEE. Losses at the gene ends were 4 bases for V and 4 bases for J; bases not matched to a gene: 13. The CDR3 spans 17 residues. Per the original methods: Reference gene primers were amplified, and this amplification served to estimate nucleated cell counts. Sequencing used immunoSEQ multiplex PCR; TCRdb keeps in-frame clones, though not all of them. The V and J calls and clone size were taken over from that table, and D and trimming were inferred from the DNA. The data hold about 81,000 clones, with 90% to 95% observed a single time. The clonotype was recovered from a human donor with active COVID-19. The donor label of this sample is uncertain. Sequenced material: peripheral blood. This sequence joins TRBV5-6 and TRBJ2-1; 8 bases are a match to TRBD2. The CDR3 DNA sequence: TGTGCCAGCAGCGCCCGACGCGGGGGGCGTTATTACAATGAGCAGTTCTTC. It specifies CASSARRGGRYYNEQFF.